Presented here are 8 T cell receptor beta chains from one specimen sequenced in a study of identical twins. TCRdb passed the 5' RACE reads through MiXCR, listing each CDR3 protein once. The data contain 470,000 or so distinct CDR3 sequences, approximately 24% of them singletons. The data also belong to a second study, concerning T cells expressing NK-cell markers.

Sequences were obtained from CD4+ T cells sorted from blood. The receptors come from a young woman in good health.

The V gene is TRBV20-1, the J gene TRBJ1-2; TRBD1 aligns across 7 bases. This CDR3 spans 14 amino acids. Unmatched junction bases numbered 13, after V lost 5 bases and J lost 7 bases. Germline CDR1 is DFQATT and CDR2 is SNEGSKA (reference sequence). CDR3 bases: TGCAGTGCTCCCCCGACAGGGAAGGCCGCTGGCTACACCTTC. Translation: CSAPPTGKAAGYTF.

V usage is TRBV20-1 and J usage is TRBJ2-5; 8 bases align to TRBD2. The CDR3 is 16 residues long. J gave up 1 base and V 1 base, and 8 bases lay outside the gene matches. Germline CDR1 DFQATT, CDR2 SNEGSKA (reference sequence). The CDR3 reads CSARAPLRGVQETQYF. DNA of the CDR3: TGCAGTGCTAGAGCCCCTCTGCGGGGGGTCCAAGAGACCCAGTACTTC.

This clonotype came up a few times. The chain combines TRBV12-3 or TRBV12-4 with TRBJ1-6; D gene unclear. Deletions cut 2 bases from V and 11 bases from J, with 7 bases between. CDR3 length: 12 amino acids. The CDR3 nucleotides read TGTGCCAGCAGTTTATCTTCTGCACCCCTCCACTTT. Translated, it gives CASSLSSAPLHF.

The chain carries TRBV3-1 and TRBJ2-3; tentative D call: TRBD2 (6 bases). V was cut by 0 bases and J by 3 bases, with 10 bases left in between. The V gene's germline CDR1 is LGHDT and CDR2 YNNKEL (reference sequence). The CDR3 runs to 15 residues. CDR3 DNA sequence: TGTGCCAGCAGCCAAGAGATAAGCGGGACAGATACGCAGTATTTT. This sequence encodes CASSQEISGTDTQYF.

The table lists this clonotype with a count of one. This chain uses TRBV7-9 with TRBJ1-4, with a weak D call TRBD1 (5 bases). The CDR3 covers 15 residues. In germline, CDR1 is SEHNR, CDR2 FQNEAQ (reference sequence). V was cut by 4 bases and J by 8 bases, with 17 bases left in between. The CDR3 here is CASSSKGQGNEKLFF. CDR3 in DNA: TGTGCCAGCAGCTCAAAGGGCCAGGGTAACGAAAAACTGTTTTTT.

This clonotype was seen only a few times. The chain links TRBV6-5 to TRBJ1-1; tentative D call: TRBD1 (6 bases). CDR1 MNHEY and CDR2 SVGAGI come from the germline V gene. The ends were cut back, 4 bases at V and 1 base at J, with 10 bases in the middle. The length of the CDR3 is 14 residues. The CDR3 spells CASSSLQGNTEAFF. The CDR3 nucleotides read TGTGCCAGCAGTTCTCTACAGGGGAACACTGAAGCTTTCTTT.

The gene calls are TRBV2 and TRBJ2-7; the D gene is possibly TRBD2 (6 bases). The CDR3 is made up of 14 amino acids. Trimming took off 7 bases at V and 1 base at J, with 14 bases between the two ends. Germline V gene lookup returns CDR1 SNHLY and CDR2 FYNNEI. CDR3 nucleotide sequence: TGTGCCAGCACAAATCTAGCGCAGTCCTACGAGCAGTACTTC. Its translation: CASTNLAQSYEQYF.

This clonotype appeared a few times. This chain links TRBV11-1 with TRBJ2-7; maybe TRBD1 (6 bases). Germline CDR1 and CDR2: SGHAT and FQDESV (reference sequence). CDR3 length equals 14 residues. V gave up 0 bases and J gave up 5 bases, with 11 bases separating them. The CDR3 spells CASSLAGRGNEQYF. The CDR3 region has the DNA TGTGCCAGCAGCTTAGCTGGCAGGGGTAACGAGCAGTACTTC.